The 26 T cell receptor beta chains in this list originate from one sample, sequenced in a study of T cells in Graves' hyperthyroidism and ophthalmopathy. RNA transcripts were the template for amplifying TCR beta CDR3 regions. Carried out on the TCR CDR3, a first-round RT-PCR used the HTBI primer set. TCRdb used MiXCR to reprocess the multiplex PCR reads, holding one entry per CDR3 protein. The data show about 530,000 distinct CDR3 sequences, 17% seen once. The specimen was blood. These receptors were taken from a woman aged 18-35 years with Graves' ophthalmopathy.

J is TRBJ1-1 and V is TRBV19; a possible D gene is TRBD1 (5 bases). V was trimmed by 3 bases and J by 1 base, leaving 6 bases between them. This CDR3 comprises 13 residues. The V gene's germline CDR1 is LNHDA and CDR2 SQIVND (reference sequence). CDR3 nucleotides: TGTGCCAGTAGTATGACAGAGAACACTGAAGCTTTCTTT. Residues: CASSMTENTEAFF.

This clonotype was counted at least ten times. The J gene is TRBJ2-5, the V gene TRBV7-3; possible D gene TRBD1, 5 bases. Trimming took 6 bases from V and 3 from J, leaving 11 bases between them. Germline CDR1 is SGHTA and CDR2 is FQGTGA. The CDR3 runs 13 residues. The chain's CDR3 is CASRLQTEETQYF. CDR3 nucleotide sequence: TGTGCCAGCAGGTTGCAGACAGAAGAGACCCAGTACTTC.

The J gene is TRBJ1-2, the V gene TRBV7-9, with D possibly matching TRBD1 (5 bases). CDR1 SEHNR and CDR2 FQNEAQ come from the germline V gene (reference sequence). Trimming took 5 bases from V and 6 from J, leaving 7 bases between them. CDR3 length equals 11 residues. This CDR3 is CASSLRDGYTF. The CDR3 nucleotides read TGTGCCAGCAGCCTCAGGGATGGCTACACCTTC.

This clonotype came up a few times. This clone may be a read error of a much larger clone one base away. V usage is TRBV5-5 and J usage is TRBJ1-2; no reliable D call. Trimming left V 2 bases short and J 4 bases short, with 6 bases between. CDR1 is SGHKS and CDR2 is YYEKEE in the germline V gene (reference sequence). The CDR3 is made up of 12 amino acids. Here the CDR3 reads CASSFSSYGYTF. The CDR3 DNA sequence: TGTGCCAGCAGCTTTTCCAGCTATGGCTACACCTTC.

The chain has TRBV10-3 and TRBJ1-6; D might be TRBD1 (6 bases). V gave up 0 bases and J gave up 2 bases, with 11 bases separating them. Germline CDR1 and CDR2: ENHRY and SYGVKD. The CDR3 loop spans 17 amino acids. CDR3 DNA: TGTGCCATCAGTGAGTCCGCAGGGGACACCTATAATTCACCCCTCCACTTT. Its translation is CAISESAGDTYNSPLHF.

The CDR3 DNA follows: TGTGCCAGCAGTTTAAGGACAGGGAAGGGCGATGAGCAGTTCTTC. This gives the protein CASSLRTGKGDEQFF. The chain uses TRBV28 and TRBJ2-1; 8 nucleotides match TRBD1. The CDR3 is 15 residues long. V gave up 2 bases and J gave up 8 bases; unmatched junction bases: 8. From germline, CDR1 is MDHEN and CDR2 SYDVKM.

This clonotype has at least ten counts. The V gene is TRBV20-1, the J gene TRBJ1-5; a weak D match, TRBD1 (5 bases). With 7 bases removed from V and 4 bases from J, the gap between germline ends came to 14 bases. Germline CDR1 reads DFQATT; CDR2 reads SNEGSKA (reference sequence). There are 13 residues in the CDR3. The CDR3 region has the DNA TGCAGTGTTTTGACGACAGCAAATCAGCCCCAGCATTTT. Translation: CSVLTTANQPQHF.

This clonotype was counted a few times. The V and J genes are TRBV19 and TRBJ1-5; TRBD1 might be the D (6 bases). Trimming cost V 8 bases and J 0 bases, with 14 bases left between them. This CDR3 comprises 15 residues. Germline V gene data show CDR1 as LNHDA and CDR2 as SQIVND (reference sequence). CDR3 in DNA: TGTGCCAGTCGGGACAATGGGCCTAGCAATCAGCCCCAGCATTTT. Translation: CASRDNGPSNQPQHF.

This clonotype has a count of ten or more. The chain is built from TRBV28 and TRBJ2-3, with TRBD2 matching 11 bases. Losses at the gene ends were 4 bases for V and 0 bases for J; bases not matched to a gene: 15. The CDR3 length is 20 residues. Germline values: CDR1 MDHEN, CDR2 SYDVKM. CDR3 sequence reads: CASSSPTGWTSGPSTDTQYF. The CDR3 DNA is TGTGCCAGCAGTTCACCGACAGGTTGGACTAGCGGGCCTAGCACAGATACGCAGTATTTT.

In DNA, the CDR3 is TGTGCCAGCAGCCTACCAAGTGGGGTCTACGAGCAGTACTTC. It codes for CASSLPSGVYEQYF. The chain carries TRBV7-9 and TRBJ2-7; D gene uncertain. The germline V gene has CDR1 SEHNR and CDR2 FQNEAQ (reference sequence). The CDR3 is 14 amino acids. The ends were cut back, 5 bases at V and 3 bases at J, with 14 bases in the middle.

At least ten counts were recorded for this clonotype. The V call is TRBV30, the J call TRBJ2-3; 10 nucleotides agree with TRBD2. The V gene end was trimmed by 8 bases and the J gene end by 4 bases; junction bases not matched to a gene: 9. CDR3 length: 14 residues. Germline CDR1 and CDR2: GTSNPN and SVGIG (reference sequence). CDR3 in DNA: TGTGCCGGTTCGATAGCGGGAGGTCCAGATACGCAGTATTTT. It specifies CAGSIAGGPDTQYF.

The chain uses TRBV6-1 and TRBJ2-7, with D unresolved. CDR3 length: 16 amino acids. In germline, CDR1 is MNHNS, CDR2 SASEGT. V dropped 3 bases and J dropped 0 bases, with 15 bases sitting between them. Written as DNA, the CDR3 is TGTGCCAGCAGTGATAGTCTCGAGCTGAGCTCCTACGAGCAGTACTTC. Amino acids: CASSDSLELSSYEQYF.

This clonotype showed up just a few times. The chain has TRBV6-1 and TRBJ1-2; 9 nucleotides align to TRBD1. The CDR3 has 16 residues. Germline CDR1 and CDR2: MNHNS and SASEGT. Losses at the gene ends were 5 bases for V and 5 bases for J; bases not matched to a gene: 12. CDR3 amino acids: CASSPQPGTGIYGYTF. Written as DNA, the CDR3 is TGTGCCAGCAGTCCACAACCCGGGACAGGGATATATGGCTACACCTTC.

This clonotype came up many times. The chain is built from TRBV29-1 and TRBJ1-2; D possibly corresponds to TRBD1 (5 bases). The CDR3 is made up of 13 amino acids. Per the germline V gene, CDR1 is SQVTM and CDR2 is ANQGSEA. With 3 bases removed from V and 7 bases from J, the gap between germline ends came to 15 bases. The CDR3 loop reads CSVEGLGTTGYTF. In DNA form, the CDR3 reads TGCAGCGTTGAGGGGCTTGGAACAACTGGCTACACCTTC.

This clonotype occurred many times. This chain joins TRBV6-1 and TRBJ1-5; D possibly corresponds to TRBD1 (6 bases). This CDR3 is built from 17 residues. Germline V gene lookup returns CDR1 MNHNS and CDR2 SASEGT. Trimming pared 1 base from V and 1 base from J, leaving 14 bases between. The CDR3 loop reads CASSEGGYTGSNQPQHF. In DNA form, the CDR3 reads TGTGCCAGCAGTGAAGGGGGTTACACAGGGAGCAATCAGCCCCAGCATTTT.

This clonotype was seen many times. V gene TRBV28 combines with J gene TRBJ1-2; 8 bases match TRBD1. Losses at the gene ends were 6 bases for V and 1 base for J; bases not matched to a gene: 10. Germline V gene lookup returns CDR1 MDHEN and CDR2 SYDVKM. This CDR3 spans 16 amino acids. CDR3 sequence: CASSQLTGAGNYGYTF. The CDR3 nucleotides are TGTGCCAGCAGCCAATTGACAGGGGCGGGTAACTATGGCTACACCTTC.

About this clonotype itself: At one end, the junction sequence differs from germline, possibly due to a read error. The rearrangement links TRBV4-2 to TRBJ2-3; 8 bases align to TRBD2. CDR1 LGHNA and CDR2 YNFKEQ come from the germline V gene. There are 15 residues in the CDR3. The CDR3 is CASSTLAGIEDAQYF. CDR3 bases: TGTGCCAGCAGCACCTTAGCGGGAATCGAAGATGCGCAGTATTTT.

This clonotype was observed at least ten times. The J gene is TRBJ2-1, the V gene TRBV28; the D gene is possibly TRBD2 (5 bases). The germline gives CDR1 MDHEN, CDR2 SYDVKM. V was trimmed by 6 bases and J by 1 base, leaving 19 bases between them. The length of the CDR3 is 17 residues. The CDR3 nucleotides are TGTGCCAGCAGCCCTACTCCAGGACTGATTTCCTACAATGAGCAGTTCTTC. Amino acid sequence: CASSPTPGLISYNEQFF.

The chain recombines TRBV7-2 with TRBJ1-2; a weak D match, TRBD1 (5 bases). V lost 5 bases and J 1 base, leaving 11 bases between the germline ends. Germline V CDR1 and CDR2: SGHTA, FQGNSA. The CDR3 loop spans 14 amino acids. The CDR3 reads CASSPDKINYGYTF. DNA for the CDR3: TGTGCCAGCAGCCCGGACAAAATTAACTATGGCTACACCTTC.

The sample holds a few counts of this clonotype. This rearrangement joins TRBV20-1 to TRBJ2-1; D gene unclear. Deletions cut 3 bases from V and 12 bases from J, with 9 bases between. The CDR3 runs to 10 residues. Germline CDR1 and CDR2: DFQATT and SNEGSKA (reference sequence). DNA of the CDR3: TGCAGTGCTAGTGGGCCAACGCAGTTCTTC. Protein sequence: CSASGPTQFF.

This clonotype showed up many times. CDR3 amino acids: CSVVGLLETQYF. The CDR3 nucleotides read TGCAGCGTTGTTGGGTTACTGGAGACCCAGTACTTC. This chain connects TRBV29-1 to TRBJ2-5; D gene ambiguous. The CDR3 spans 12 residues. Trimming pared 4 bases from V and 5 bases from J, leaving 11 bases between. In germline, CDR1 is SQVTM, CDR2 ANQGSEA.

The sample holds many counts of this clonotype. The chain employs TRBV7-2 and TRBJ1-2; TRBD1 matches 7 bases. The CDR3 has 16 residues. The V gene's germline CDR1 is SGHTA and CDR2 FQGNSA. The V gene end was trimmed by 1 base and the J gene end by 3 bases; junction bases not matched to a gene: 8. CDR3: CASSLDRVTGYYGYTF. DNA of the CDR3: TGTGCCAGCAGCTTAGATCGAGTGACAGGGTACTATGGCTACACCTTC.

The rearrangement links TRBV28 to TRBJ1-5; tentative D call: TRBD1 (6 bases). CDR1 is MDHEN and CDR2 is SYDVKM in the germline V gene. CDR3 length: 15 residues. V lost 2 bases and J lost 6, with 14 bases in between. The CDR3 is CASSLTAGVIQPQHF. The DNA for the CDR3 is TGTGCCAGCAGTTTAACGGCAGGGGTTATTCAGCCCCAGCATTTT.

This clonotype showed up many times. V usage is TRBV11-2 and J usage is TRBJ2-7; 8 bases agree with TRBD2. The germline CDR1 and CDR2 sequences are SGHAT and FQNNGV. The V segment lost 5 bases and the J segment 2 bases; nucleotides outside the gene matches: 14. The CDR3 runs 17 residues. The CDR3 DNA follows: TGTGCCAGCAGCCCCCTTAGTAGAGCGGGAGTACCCTACGAGCAGTACTTC. Protein sequence: CASSPLSRAGVPYEQYF.

This clonotype has ten or more counts. The chain has TRBV7-9 and TRBJ2-7; 8 nucleotides align to TRBD1. V was pared by 4 bases and J by 2 bases, with 13 bases of the junction left unmatched. The CDR3 consists of 17 residues. CDR1 SEHNR and CDR2 FQNEAQ come from the germline V gene (reference sequence). The CDR3 nucleotides are TGTGCCAGCAGCTCTTCCAAGGACAGGGAATTACCCTACGAGCAGTACTTC. It specifies CASSSSKDRELPYEQYF.

This clonotype was detected many times. CDR3 DNA: TGTGCCAGCAGCCCCGGGACAGTTTACGAGCAGTACTTC. Protein: CASSPGTVYEQYF. V gene TRBV27 combines with J gene TRBJ2-7, with 7 positions matching TRBD1. Per the germline V gene, CDR1 is MNHEY and CDR2 is SMNVEV (reference sequence). CDR3 size: 13 residues. V dropped 6 bases and J dropped 4; count of bases not matched to a gene: 6.